The rows below give T cell receptor beta chains drawn from one sample of a study of cytomegalovirus exposure and HLA in healthy donors. Method: immunoSEQ multiplex PCR; TCRdb's copy keeps in-frame clones and lacks some. The sample shows under 150,000 clones, approximately 80% of them seen only once. Specimen: PBMCs. The receptors come from a man in his forties or fifties in good health and CMV-seronegative. Each CDR3 is given with its conserved first and last residue. Fields, in order: J gene, CDR3 length, clone size, D gene, V gene, CDR3 protein, CDR3 DNA. D genes are given only for firm matches. Only some rows state a clone size, as once, few, many or a class for expanded clones.

J: TRBJ1-6
length: 17
size: few
D: TRBD1
V: TRBV9
CDR3: CASSVGTGGSGDSPLHF
DNA: TGTGCCAGCAGCGTGGGGACAGGGGGCTCTGGGGATTCACCCCTCCACTTT

J: TRBJ1-2
length: 14
size: NA
D: TRBD1
V: TRBV30
CDR3: CAWRDPGQDYGYTF
DNA: TGTGCCTGGAGGGACCCGGGACAGGACTATGGCTACACCTTC

J: TRBJ1-2
length: 14
size: NA
D: NA
V: TRBV4-2
CDR3: CASSPRQGFYGYTF
DNA: TGTGCCAGCAGCCCCCGTCAGGGGTTCTATGGCTACACCTTC

J: TRBJ1-1
length: 15
size: NA
D: TRBD1
V: TRBV4-1
CDR3: CASSQAGQTNTEAFF
DNA: TGCGCCAGCAGCCAGGCGGGACAGACGAACACTGAAGCTTTCTTT

J: TRBJ1-2
length: 14
size: NA
D: NA
V: TRBV6-6
CDR3: CASSYSAGGYGYTF
DNA: TGTGCCAGCAGTTACTCTGCGGGGGGCTATGGCTACACCTTC

J: TRBJ2-1
length: 15
size: once
D: NA
V: TRBV6-5
CDR3: CASSYRPRGVDEQFF
DNA: TGTGCCAGCAGTTACCGCCCCAGGGGCGTGGATGAGCAGTTCTTC

J: TRBJ2-3
length: 15
size: once
D: TRBD2
V: TRBV7-9
CDR3: CASSDGERGADTQYF
DNA: TGTGCCAGCAGCGATGGGGAGCGGGGGGCAGATACGCAGTATTTT

J: TRBJ1-2
length: 17
size: NA
D: NA
V: TRBV5-1
CDR3: CASSLELGRSHGGGYTF
DNA: TGCGCCAGCAGCTTGGAATTGGGGCGTTCGCACGGCGGAGGCTACACCTTC

J: TRBJ2-2
length: 14
size: NA
D: TRBD1
V: TRBV5-1
CDR3: CASSLGQGSGELFF
DNA: TGCGCCAGCAGCTTGGGACAGGGATCCGGGGAGCTGTTTTTT

J: TRBJ1-1
length: 14
size: once
D: NA
V: TRBV6-1
CDR3: CASRPRERTTEAFF
DNA: TGTGCCAGCAGGCCCCGGGAGAGGACCACTGAAGCTTTCTTT

J: TRBJ1-1
length: 14
size: NA
D: NA
V: TRBV5-6
CDR3: CASSLGGENTEAFF
DNA: TGTGCCAGCAGCCTTGGGGGGGAGAACACTGAAGCTTTCTTT

J: TRBJ2-1
length: 18
size: NA
D: TRBD2
V: TRBV4-2
CDR3: CASSPHSTSGGDYNEQFF
DNA: TGTGCCAGCAGCCCCCACTCGACTAGCGGGGGGGACTACAATGAGCAGTTCTTC

J: TRBJ2-1
length: 13
size: few
D: NA
V: TRBV5-1
CDR3: CASRGDPNNEQFF
DNA: TGCGCCAGCAGGGGAGATCCGAACAATGAGCAGTTCTTC

J: TRBJ2-2
length: 16
size: NA
D: TRBD2
V: TRBV7-9
CDR3: CASDVAGAWNTGELFF
DNA: TGTGCCAGCGACGTAGCGGGGGCCTGGAACACCGGGGAGCTGTTTTTT

J: TRBJ1-2
length: 15
size: once
D: TRBD1
V: TRBV11-2
CDR3: CASRAGTGEIYGYTF
DNA: TGTGCCAGCAGAGCCGGGACAGGGGAGATTTATGGCTACACCTTC

J: TRBJ2-6
length: 14
size: few
D: NA
V: TRBV5-1
CDR3: CASRSDSGANVLTF
DNA: TGCGCCAGCAGATCAGACTCTGGGGCCAACGTCCTGACTTTC

J: TRBJ1-2
length: 15
size: NA
D: NA
V: TRBV14
CDR3: CASSQRGGWFYGYTF
DNA: TGTGCCAGCAGCCAACGGGGGGGATGGTTCTATGGCTACACCTTC

J: TRBJ2-5
length: 13
size: NA
D: NA
V: TRBV18
CDR3: CASSTDGEETQYF
DNA: TGTGCCAGCTCTACGGACGGGGAGGAGACCCAGTACTTC

J: TRBJ2-6
length: 15
size: NA
D: NA
V: TRBV5-1
CDR3: CASSLDFSGANVLTF
DNA: TGCGCCAGCAGCCTGGACTTCTCTGGGGCCAACGTCCTGACTTTC

J: TRBJ2-7
length: 14
size: NA
D: NA
V: TRBV19
CDR3: CASSITDKSYEQYF
DNA: TGTGCCAGTAGTATTACGGACAAATCCTACGAGCAGTACTTC

J: TRBJ2-1
length: 16
size: once
D: NA
V: TRBV2
CDR3: CASSGTSRSSYNEQFF
DNA: TGTGCCAGCAGTGGTACTAGCAGGAGCTCCTACAATGAGCAGTTCTTC

J: TRBJ1-1
length: 13
size: few
D: NA
V: TRBV29-1
CDR3: CSVSPQLNTEAFF
DNA: TGCAGCGTCTCACCTCAGTTGAACACTGAAGCTTTCTTT

J: TRBJ1-2
length: 12
size: NA
D: NA
V: TRBV30
CDR3: CAWSGQYYGYTF
DNA: TGTGCCTGGAGTGGACAGTACTATGGCTACACCTTC

J: TRBJ1-6
length: 17
size: NA
D: NA
V: TRBV5-4
CDR3: CASSFRGTPIRNSPLHF
DNA: TGTGCCAGCAGCTTCCGGGGAACCCCTATTCGGAATTCACCCCTCCACTTT